This T cell receptor beta chain was documented in a study of cytomegalovirus exposure and HLA in healthy donors. Study results and caveats: The authors later found HLA-associated TCR beta chains more clonally expanded than equally common others. Certain sequence variants were highly shared and formed a cluster, and this cluster was likely a sequencing artifact.

Comments on this clone: The antigen remains unidentified.

The V end lost 6 bases, the J end lost 5 bases, and 10 bases lay between the germline ends. The CDR3 loop spans 11 amino acids. Germline assignment: CDR1 DFQATT and CDR2 SNEGSKA (reference sequence). The PCR employed 60 Vbeta primers together with 13 Jbeta primers. Source study methods: About 12 million of about 80 million unique TCR beta chains were shared, per a later count. Measured with immunoSEQ multiplex PCR; TCRdb has only the in-frame clones, and not every one. Clone size and the V and J calls come from that table; the DNA yielded D and trimming. The table includes 110,000 or so clones, 65% to 85% detected once.

This TCR was recovered from a woman aged 18-29 years in good health and CMV-seronegative. Sequencing input: PBMCs. This chain connects TRBV20-1 to TRBJ1-1, with D hard to call. Written as DNA, the CDR3 is TGCAGTGCGCCCCGAGGGACTGAAGCTTTCTTT. Translated, it gives CSAPRGTEAFF.